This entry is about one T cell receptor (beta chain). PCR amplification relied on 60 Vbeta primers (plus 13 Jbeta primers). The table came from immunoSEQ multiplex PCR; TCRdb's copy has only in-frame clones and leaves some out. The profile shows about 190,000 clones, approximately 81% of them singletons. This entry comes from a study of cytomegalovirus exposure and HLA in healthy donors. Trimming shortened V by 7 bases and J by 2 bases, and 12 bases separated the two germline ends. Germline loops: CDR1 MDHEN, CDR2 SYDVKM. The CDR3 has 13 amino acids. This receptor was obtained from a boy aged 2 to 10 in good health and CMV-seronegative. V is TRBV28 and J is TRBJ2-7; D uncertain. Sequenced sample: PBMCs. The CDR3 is CASTHPGPYEQYF. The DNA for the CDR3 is TGTGCCAGCACCCACCCGGGTCCCTACGAGCAGTACTTC.